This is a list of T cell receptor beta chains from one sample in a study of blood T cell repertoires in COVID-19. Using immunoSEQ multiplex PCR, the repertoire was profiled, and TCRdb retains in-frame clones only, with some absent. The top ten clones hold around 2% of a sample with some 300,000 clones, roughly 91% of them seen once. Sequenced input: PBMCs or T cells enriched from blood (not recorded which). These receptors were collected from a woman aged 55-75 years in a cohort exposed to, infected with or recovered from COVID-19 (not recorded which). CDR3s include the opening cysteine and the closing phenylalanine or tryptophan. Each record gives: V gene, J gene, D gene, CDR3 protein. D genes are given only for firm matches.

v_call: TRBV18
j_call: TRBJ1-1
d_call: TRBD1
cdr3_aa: CASSPRQGQPTGATEAFF

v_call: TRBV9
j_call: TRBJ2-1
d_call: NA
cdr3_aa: CASSVFPGSSYNEQFF

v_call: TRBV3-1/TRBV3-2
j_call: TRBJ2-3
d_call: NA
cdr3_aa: CASSQGSYTQYF

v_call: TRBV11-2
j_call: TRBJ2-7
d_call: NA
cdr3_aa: CASSGDSHYEQYF

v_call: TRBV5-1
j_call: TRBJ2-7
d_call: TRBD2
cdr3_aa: CASSLVGGGSSSYEQYF

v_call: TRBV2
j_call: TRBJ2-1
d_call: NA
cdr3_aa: CASSGDYNEQFF

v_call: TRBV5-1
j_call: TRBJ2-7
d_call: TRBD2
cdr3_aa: CASSLVSGKPYEQYF

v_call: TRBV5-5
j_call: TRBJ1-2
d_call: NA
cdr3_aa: CASKESWNYGYTF

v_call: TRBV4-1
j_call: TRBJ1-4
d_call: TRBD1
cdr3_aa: CASKGGHEELFF

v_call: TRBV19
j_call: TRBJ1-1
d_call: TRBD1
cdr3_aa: CASSWETGKTFF

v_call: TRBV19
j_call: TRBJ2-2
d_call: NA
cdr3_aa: CASRATANTGELFF

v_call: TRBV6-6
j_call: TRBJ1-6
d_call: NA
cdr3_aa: CASSPPGGPNSPLHF

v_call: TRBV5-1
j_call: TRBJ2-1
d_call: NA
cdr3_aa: CASSLGGTQRGSYNEQFF

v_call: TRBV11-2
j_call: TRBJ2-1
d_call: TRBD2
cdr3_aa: CASSLPGLAGVNEQFF

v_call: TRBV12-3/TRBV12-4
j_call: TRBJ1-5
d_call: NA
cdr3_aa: CASNRQDQPQHF

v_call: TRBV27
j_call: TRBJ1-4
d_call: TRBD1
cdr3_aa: CASSSRDRSNEKLFF

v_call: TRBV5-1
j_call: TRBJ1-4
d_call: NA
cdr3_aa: CASSLLRNEKLFF

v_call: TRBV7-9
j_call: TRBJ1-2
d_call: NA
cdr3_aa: CASSRWDTSNYGYTF

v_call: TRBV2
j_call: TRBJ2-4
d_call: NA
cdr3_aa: CASLLSGAAKNIQYF

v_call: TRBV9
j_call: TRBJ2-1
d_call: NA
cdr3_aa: CASSVTLGSASYNEQFF

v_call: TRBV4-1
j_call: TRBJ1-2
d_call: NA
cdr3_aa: CASSLIGGDGYTF

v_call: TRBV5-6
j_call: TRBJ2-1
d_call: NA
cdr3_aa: CASSLVSEQFF

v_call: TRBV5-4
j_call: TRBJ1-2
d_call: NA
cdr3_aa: CASSSSGGPLFDYTF

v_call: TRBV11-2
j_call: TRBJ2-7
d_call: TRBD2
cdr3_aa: CASSLESSGIRPYEQYF

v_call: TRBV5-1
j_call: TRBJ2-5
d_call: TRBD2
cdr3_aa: CASSWGTSGRGSQETQYF

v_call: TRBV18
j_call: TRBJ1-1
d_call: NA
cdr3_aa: CASSPRQAENTEAFF

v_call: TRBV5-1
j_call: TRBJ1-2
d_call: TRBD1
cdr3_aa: CASSLAQGQGRDGYTF

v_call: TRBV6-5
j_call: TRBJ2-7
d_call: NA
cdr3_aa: CASSYSVQGNEQYF

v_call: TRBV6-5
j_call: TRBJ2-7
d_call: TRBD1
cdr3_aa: CASRGTGGHEQYF

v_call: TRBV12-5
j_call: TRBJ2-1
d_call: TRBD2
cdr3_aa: CASRAGGGPNEQFF

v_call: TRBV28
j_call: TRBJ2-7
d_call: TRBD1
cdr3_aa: CASSLSGTGRFEQYF

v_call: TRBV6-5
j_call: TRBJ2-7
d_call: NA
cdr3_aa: CASLLDSSYEQYF

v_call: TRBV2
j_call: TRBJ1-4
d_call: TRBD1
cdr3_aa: CASSANRGLNEKLFF

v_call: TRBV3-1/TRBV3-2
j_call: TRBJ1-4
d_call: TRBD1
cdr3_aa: CASSQSSIQGREKLFF

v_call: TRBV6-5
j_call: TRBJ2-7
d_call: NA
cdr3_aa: CASRWGQSYEQYF

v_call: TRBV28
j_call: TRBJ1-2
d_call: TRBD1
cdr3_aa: CASSPGTGSNYGYTF

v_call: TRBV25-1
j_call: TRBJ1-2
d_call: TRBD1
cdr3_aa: CASSDTGTGGARGYTF

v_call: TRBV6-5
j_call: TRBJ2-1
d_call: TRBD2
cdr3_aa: CASSLGLAGVGEQFF

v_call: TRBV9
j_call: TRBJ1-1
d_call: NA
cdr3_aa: CASSVGFYSNTEAFF

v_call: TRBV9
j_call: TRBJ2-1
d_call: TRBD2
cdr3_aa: CASSSSKREFAYNEQFF

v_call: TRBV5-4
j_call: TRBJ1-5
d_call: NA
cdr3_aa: CASSLRPVGSGAYSNQPQHF

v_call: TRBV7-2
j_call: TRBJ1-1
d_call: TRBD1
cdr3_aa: CASSSWDRGGGTEAFF

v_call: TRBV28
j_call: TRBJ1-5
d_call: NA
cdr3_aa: CASRAGSGQPQHF

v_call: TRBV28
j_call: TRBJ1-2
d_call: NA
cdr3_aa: CASSLEGPYGYTF

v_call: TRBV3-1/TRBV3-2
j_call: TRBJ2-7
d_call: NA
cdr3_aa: CASTQGGGRYEQYF